A selection of T cell receptor beta chains follows, all from one sample in a study of T cells after yellow fever vaccination. TCRdb fed the 5' RACE reads into MiXCR, producing one record per CDR3 protein. Of about 550,000 distinct CDR3 sequences in the sample, over 15% were seen once. The sample consisted of PBMCs, taken 15 days after the yellow fever booster vaccination. Every receptor here comes from a man aged 25 to 45 who received the YFV17D yellow fever vaccine. CDR3s include the opening cysteine and the closing phenylalanine or tryptophan.

J: TRBJ2-5; V: TRBV27; CDR3: CASRKGLATQETQYF
J: TRBJ1-1; V: TRBV7-8; CDR3: CASSLMGTEAFF
J: TRBJ1-2; V: TRBV7-9; CDR3: CASSLGSYYGYTF
J: TRBJ2-3; V: TRBV28; CDR3: CASSFSAGGTDTQYF
J: TRBJ2-7; V: TRBV7-3; CDR3: CASSLNARLARDTYEQYF
J: TRBJ2-1; V: TRBV4-3; CDR3: CASSQDPLNLFGNEQFF
J: TRBJ2-7; V: TRBV7-2; CDR3: CASSFSGVSYEQYF
J: TRBJ1-1; V: TRBV12-3/TRBV12-4; CDR3: CASQGARVAFF
J: TRBJ2-1; V: TRBV20-1; CDR3: CSARDPFLAEQFF
J: TRBJ2-1; V: TRBV7-8; CDR3: CASSPAGTITNEQFF
J: TRBJ2-2; V: TRBV20-1; CDR3: CSASLGLAMTGELFF
J: TRBJ1-5; V: TRBV20-1; CDR3: CSASRGASNQPQHF
J: TRBJ2-1; V: TRBV12-3/TRBV12-4; CDR3: CASIPGLVSNEQFF
J: TRBJ2-1; V: TRBV27; CDR3: CASSFRTQASYNEQFF
J: TRBJ2-7; V: TRBV10-3; CDR3: CAGAGPSSYEQYF
J: TRBJ2-7; V: TRBV7-2; CDR3: CASSFTRGIIDEQYF
J: TRBJ2-5; V: TRBV3-1; CDR3: CASSHLGNQETQYF
J: TRBJ2-7; V: TRBV5-1; CDR3: CASSLTTSGIEQYF
J: TRBJ2-2; V: TRBV20-1; CDR3: CSARENTGAANTGELFF
J: TRBJ1-1; V: TRBV5-1; CDR3: CASSHTTGFMNTEAFF
J: TRBJ1-1; V: TRBV18; CDR3: CASSPRDRVSAEAFF
J: TRBJ2-1; V: TRBV20-1; CDR3: CSAPTSRAYNEQFF
J: TRBJ2-5; V: TRBV5-4; CDR3: CASSRGNHEETQYF
J: TRBJ2-6; V: TRBV29-1; CDR3: CSVAPGVSGANVLTF
J: TRBJ1-2; V: TRBV10-3; CDR3: CATRGQGILNGYTF
J: TRBJ2-1; V: TRBV19; CDR3: CASSIGPGLADNEQFF
J: TRBJ2-1; V: TRBV7-2; CDR3: CASRLDPTSHEQFF
J: TRBJ1-1; V: TRBV15; CDR3: CATSRDRMGNTEAFF
J: TRBJ1-3; V: TRBV4-1; CDR3: CASSQDGGAYRSGNTIYF
J: TRBJ2-1; V: TRBV10-3; CDR3: CAILSSSGGSYNEQFF
J: TRBJ1-1; V: TRBV5-1; CDR3: CASILLGAVEAFF
J: TRBJ2-1; V: TRBV29-1; CDR3: CSVLTLYNEQFF
J: TRBJ2-3; V: TRBV6-2/TRBV6-3; CDR3: CASSSFKGDTQYF
J: TRBJ2-7; V: TRBV9; CDR3: CASSVRDRPYEQYF
J: TRBJ2-7; V: TRBV25-1; CDR3: CASSEYRDEQYF
J: TRBJ2-3; V: TRBV4-3; CDR3: CASSQGASGRPTQYF
J: TRBJ1-2; V: TRBV19; CDR3: CASSTVLGYGYTF
J: TRBJ2-2; V: TRBV5-1; CDR3: CASSFEGLNTGELFF
J: TRBJ2-5; V: TRBV19; CDR3: CASSIDFAIETQYF